The present T cell receptor beta chain was sequenced within a study of shared clonotypes between healthy human individuals. Study outcomes and limitations: The donor pool, a small one, limited the genetic and exposure-history diversity represented. Sampling included only blood; tissue repertoires likely differ.

There were no recent acute infections or vaccinations among the donors, who were healthy HIV-negative adults. The study separated CD4+ cells into CD45RA+ naive and CD45RA-negative memory subsets. A word on this clone: What it recognizes is unknown.

Repertoires were generated with immunoSEQ multiplex PCR, while TCRdb's copy carries only in-frame clones and drops some. The top ten hold approximately 0.4% of the sample, which has a few million clones, over 85% seen once. In germline, CDR1 is KGHSH, CDR2 LQKENI. The CDR3 has 15 residues. Trimming shortened V by 4 bases and J by 6 bases, and 16 bases separated the two germline ends. The receptor was isolated from a man younger than 30 in good health. Some clones in this sample may be carry-over from other donors' samples. The sequenced sample was naive CD4+ T cells from PBMCs. Described subset: CD45RA+ positively selected. V and J are TRBV18 and TRBJ2-1; a weak D match, TRBD2 (5 bases). The CDR3 region is CASSRGQATGNEQFF. The CDR3 DNA follows: TGTGCCAGCTCACGCGGGCAAGCTACGGGCAATGAGCAGTTCTTC.